This entry features one TCR beta chain sequence. Its target antigen remains unknown. No clone much larger than this one lies a single base away; base qualities are absent. The sample belongs to a study of radiotherapy plus CTLA-4 blockade in lung cancer (dated by TCRdb to 2017 to 2018). Regarding the study in general: Objective responses occurred in around 20% of enrolled patients, and around 30% achieved disease control.

Preparation of the library involved the immunoSEQ multiplex PCR assay. In TCRdb, the immuneACCESS table is reduced to in-frame sequences with V and J assigned. These tables do not hold every clone; where another copy was compared, an unresolved V gene accounts for under half, and the others remain unexplained. Within this sample are about 32,000 clones, with 85% of them counted one time only. The ten largest clones add up to about 5.6% of the sample. From the cysteine through the phenylalanine, the CDR3 covers 14 amino acids. Of all the DNA, just the CDR3 is kept, 42 bases in frame from base 1. For CDR1 and CDR2, the germline V gene lists SGHTA and FQGNSA. Trimming accounts for 7 bases at V and 4 bases at J, while the number of junction bases matched to no gene is 3. Focal radiation therapy combined with CTLA-4 blockade (ipilimumab) was tested in patients with chemo-refractory metastatic non-small-cell lung cancer.

Results and caveats for the whole study, not just this receptor: After treatment with radiotherapy and ipilimumab, TCR clones that originated in tumors expanded in peripheral blood. Increased serum interferon-beta after radiation, together with early dynamic changes in blood T cell clones, were reported to be the strongest predictors of response.

This sample comprised peripheral blood, obtained from a patient treated with radiotherapy plus ipilimumab. The sequence is built from TRBV7-2 and TRBJ2-3; TRBD2 lines up with 12 middle nucleotides. The source is a human donor with non-small cell lung cancer who had stable disease on radiotherapy plus ipilimumab. The DNA is TGTGCCAGCACCCTAGCGGGAGGGCCAGATACGCAGTATTTT. Its translation reads: CASTLAGGPDTQYF. With all but the CDR3 taken from the reference TRBV7-2 and TRBJ2-3 genes, the full variable domain is: GAGVSQSPSNKVTEKGKDVELRCDPISGHTALYWYRQSLGQGLEFLIYFQGNSAPDKSGLPSDRFSAERTGGSVSTLTIQRTQQEDSAVYLCASTLAGGPDTQYFGPGTRLTVL.